There are a few counts of the clone carrying this T cell receptor (beta chain). Prepared libraries of TCR beta cDNA carried unique molecular identifiers. TCRdb fed the PCR reads into MiXCR, producing one record per CDR3 protein. The sample consists of over 150,000 distinct CDR3 sequences, about 34% of them appearing once. The data were obtained in a study of post-analysis software for immune sequencing data. This sequence originates from a girl aged 5 to 17 with multiple sclerosis. This material consisted of blood, taken after autologous hematopoietic stem cell transplantation.

The CDR3 loop is CASSQPAGLPNNEQFF. CDR3 DNA sequence: TGCGCCAGCAGCCAACCTGCGGGACTACCGAACAATGAGCAGTTCTTC. This chain uses TRBV4-1 with TRBJ2-1; 7 nucleotides agree with TRBD2. CDR1 and CDR2 from the germline V gene are MGHRA and YSYEKL. There are 16 residues in the CDR3. J was trimmed by 5 bases and V by 2 bases; bases with no gene match: 9.